This T cell receptor (beta chain) derives from a study of cytotoxic CD8 clonotypes in ibrutinib-treated CLL. V lost 4 bases, J lost 8 bases, and 19 bases stayed unmatched. The CDR3 sequence is 17 residues long. Germline V gene sequence: CDR1 SQVTM, CDR2 ANQGSEA. Deep sequencing aimed at 1 in 200,000 to 1 in 1 million T cells' resolution. Only in-frame clones appear in the TCRdb table, and some are missing; sequencing was by immunoSEQ multiplex PCR. The profile covers 300,000 to 400,000 clones, with around 66% appearing a single time and roughly 6.8% taken by the ten largest. This sequence originates from a human donor with chronic lymphocytic leukemia. The rearrangement joins TRBV29-1 to TRBJ2-1; 8 bases are shared with TRBD2. The sample here was PBMCs, taken after 36 months of ibrutinib treatment. CDR3 in DNA: TGCAGCGTTGGACTCCGCTCGGGGGGGTCAGTGTTCGATGAGCAGTTCTTC. Translation: CSVGLRSGGSVFDEQFF.